The next 3 T cell receptor beta chains were all read from a single sample in a study of blood T cell repertoires in COVID-19. Only in-frame clones appear in the TCRdb table, and some are missing; sequencing was by immunoSEQ multiplex PCR. The sample has tens of thousands of clones; roughly 88% are singletons. The sequenced sample consisted of peripheral blood. Receptors originate from a middle-aged man with acute or convalescent COVID-19.

The chain combines TRBV27 with TRBJ1-2; TRBD1 is a possible D gene (6 bases). Trimming removed 0 bases at V and 8 bases at J, with 19 bases between. Germline lookup yields CDR1 MNHEY and CDR2 SMNVEV (reference sequence). The CDR3 runs to 16 residues. CDR3 region: CASSLSGGAGLRGYTF. CDR3 bases: TGTGCCAGCAGTTTATCTGGGGGGGCGGGACTGAGGGGCTACACCTTC.

The V gene is TRBV3-1 (or the pseudogene TRBV3-2), the J gene TRBJ2-3; the D gene is possibly TRBD2 (6 bases). This CDR3 has 15 residues. The germline V gene has CDR1 LGHDT and CDR2 YNNKEL (reference sequence). V dropped 2 bases and J dropped 3 bases, with 12 bases sitting between them. The CDR3 sequence: CASSQSSDQTDTQYF. The CDR3 DNA is TGTGCCAGCAGCCAATCTAGCGATCAAACAGATACGCAGTATTTT.

This chain joins TRBV5-1 and TRBJ1-1, with 7 positions matching TRBD1. This CDR3 contains 15 residues. The V gene end was trimmed by 6 bases and the J gene end by 0 bases; junction bases not matched to a gene: 8. Per the germline V gene, CDR1 is SGHRS and CDR2 is YFSETQ. DNA for the CDR3: TGCGCCAGCACCCCACAGGGGCTGTTGAACACTGAAGCTTTCTTT. Its protein is CASTPQGLLNTEAFF.